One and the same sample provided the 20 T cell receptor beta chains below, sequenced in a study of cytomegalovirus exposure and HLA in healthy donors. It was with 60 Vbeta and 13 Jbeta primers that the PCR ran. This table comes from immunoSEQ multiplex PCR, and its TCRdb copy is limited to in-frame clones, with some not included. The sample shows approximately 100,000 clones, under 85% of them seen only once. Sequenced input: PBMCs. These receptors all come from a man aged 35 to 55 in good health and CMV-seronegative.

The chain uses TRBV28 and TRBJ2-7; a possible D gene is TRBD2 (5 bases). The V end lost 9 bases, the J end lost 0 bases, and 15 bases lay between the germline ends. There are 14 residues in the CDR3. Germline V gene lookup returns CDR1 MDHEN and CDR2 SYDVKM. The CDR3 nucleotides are TGTGCCAGTTCTTTCCGGGGAAACTCCTACGAGCAGTACGTC. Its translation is CASSFRGNSYEQYV.

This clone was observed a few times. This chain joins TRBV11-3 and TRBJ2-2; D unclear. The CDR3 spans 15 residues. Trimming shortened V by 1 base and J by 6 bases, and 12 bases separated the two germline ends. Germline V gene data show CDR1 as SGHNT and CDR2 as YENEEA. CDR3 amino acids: CASSLGLGLAGELFF. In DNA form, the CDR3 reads TGTGCCAGCAGCTTAGGACTTGGTTTGGCCGGGGAGCTGTTTTTT.

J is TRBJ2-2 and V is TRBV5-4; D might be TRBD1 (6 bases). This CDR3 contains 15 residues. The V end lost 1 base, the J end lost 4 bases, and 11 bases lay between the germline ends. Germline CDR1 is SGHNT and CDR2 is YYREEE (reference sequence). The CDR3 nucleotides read TGTGCCAGCAGCTTGAGAGGGGGAAGCACCGGGGAGCTGTTTTTT. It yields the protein CASSLRGGSTGELFF.

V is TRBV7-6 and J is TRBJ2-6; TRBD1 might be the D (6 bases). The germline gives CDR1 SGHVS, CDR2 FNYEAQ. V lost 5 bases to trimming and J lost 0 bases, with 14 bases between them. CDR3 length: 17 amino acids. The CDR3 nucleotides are TGTGCCAGCAGCGCGACAGGCCGTAACTCTGGGGCCAACGTCCTGACTTTC. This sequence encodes CASSATGRNSGANVLTF.

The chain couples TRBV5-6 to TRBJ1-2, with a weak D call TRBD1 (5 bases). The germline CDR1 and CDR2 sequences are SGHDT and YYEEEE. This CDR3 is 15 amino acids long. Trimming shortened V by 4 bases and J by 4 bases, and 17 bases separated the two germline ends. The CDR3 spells CASSPGVRVAYGYTF. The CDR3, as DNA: TGTGCCAGCAGCCCGGGGGTTCGGGTGGCCTATGGCTACACCTTC.

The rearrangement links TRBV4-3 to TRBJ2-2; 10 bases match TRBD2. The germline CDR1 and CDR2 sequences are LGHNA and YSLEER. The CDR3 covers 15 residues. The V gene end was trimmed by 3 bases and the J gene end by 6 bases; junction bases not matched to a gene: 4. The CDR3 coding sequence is TGCGCCAGCAGCCAGGGACTAGCGTCGGCCGGGGAGCTGTTTTTT. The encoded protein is CASSQGLASAGELFF.

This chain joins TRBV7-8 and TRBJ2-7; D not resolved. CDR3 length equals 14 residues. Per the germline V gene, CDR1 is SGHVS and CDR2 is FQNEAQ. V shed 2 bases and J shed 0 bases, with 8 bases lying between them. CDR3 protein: CASSLSSASYEQYF. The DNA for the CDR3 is TGTGCCAGCAGCTTAAGCAGCGCCTCCTACGAGCAGTACTTC.

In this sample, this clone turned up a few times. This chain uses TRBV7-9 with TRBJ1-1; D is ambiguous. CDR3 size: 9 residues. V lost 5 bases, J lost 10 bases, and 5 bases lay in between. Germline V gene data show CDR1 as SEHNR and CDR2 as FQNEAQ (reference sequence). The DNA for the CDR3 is TGTGCCAGCAGCCGGGGAGCTTTCTTT. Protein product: CASSRGAFF.

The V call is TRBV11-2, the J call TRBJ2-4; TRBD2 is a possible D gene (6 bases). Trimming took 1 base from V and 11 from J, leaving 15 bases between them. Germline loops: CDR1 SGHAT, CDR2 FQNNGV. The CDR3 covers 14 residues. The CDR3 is CASSLAVGLIVQYF. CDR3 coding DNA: TGTGCCAGCAGCTTAGCTGTTGGACTAATCGTTCAGTACTTC.

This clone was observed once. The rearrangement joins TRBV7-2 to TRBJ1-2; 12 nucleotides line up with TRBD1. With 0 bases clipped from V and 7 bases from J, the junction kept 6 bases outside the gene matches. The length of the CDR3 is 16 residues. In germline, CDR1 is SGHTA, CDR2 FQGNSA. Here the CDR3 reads CASSLAAGQGALGYTF. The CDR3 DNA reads TGTGCCAGCAGCTTAGCAGCGGGACAGGGGGCGCTTGGCTACACCTTC.

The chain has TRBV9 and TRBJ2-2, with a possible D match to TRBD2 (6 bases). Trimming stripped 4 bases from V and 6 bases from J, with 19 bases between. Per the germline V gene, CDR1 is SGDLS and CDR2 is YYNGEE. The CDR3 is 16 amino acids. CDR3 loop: CASSPRGDQRAGELFF. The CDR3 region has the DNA TGTGCCAGCAGCCCGCGGGGCGACCAAAGAGCCGGGGAGCTGTTTTTT.

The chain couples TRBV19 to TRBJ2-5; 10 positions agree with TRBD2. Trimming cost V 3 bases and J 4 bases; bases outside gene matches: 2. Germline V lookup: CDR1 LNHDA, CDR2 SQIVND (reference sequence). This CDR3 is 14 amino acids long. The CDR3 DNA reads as TGTGCCAGTAGTATTGGGACTAGCGCAGAGACCCAGTACTTC. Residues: CASSIGTSAETQYF.

The CDR3 loop is CASRRQGADEQFF. The CDR3 DNA reads as TGTGCCAGTAGGAGACAGGGTGCAGATGAGCAGTTCTTC. The V and J genes are TRBV19 and TRBJ2-1; 7 bases are a match to TRBD1. Germline CDR1 and CDR2: LNHDA and SQIVND (reference sequence). V lost 6 bases and J lost 8; bases outside the gene matches: 7. The CDR3 has 13 amino acids.

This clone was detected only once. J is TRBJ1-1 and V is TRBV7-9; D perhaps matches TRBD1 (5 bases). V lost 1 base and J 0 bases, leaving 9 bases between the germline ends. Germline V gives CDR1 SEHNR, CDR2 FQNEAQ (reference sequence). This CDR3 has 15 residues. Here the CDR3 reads CASSLGGVMNTEAFF. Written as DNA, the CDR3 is TGTGCCAGCAGCTTAGGGGGGGTAATGAACACTGAAGCTTTCTTT.

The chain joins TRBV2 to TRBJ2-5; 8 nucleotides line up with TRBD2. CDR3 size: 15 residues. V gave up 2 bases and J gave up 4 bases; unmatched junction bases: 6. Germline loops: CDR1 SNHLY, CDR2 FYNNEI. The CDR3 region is CASSERSAGGETQYF. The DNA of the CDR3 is TGTGCCAGCAGTGAAAGGTCGGCGGGGGGAGAGACCCAGTACTTC.

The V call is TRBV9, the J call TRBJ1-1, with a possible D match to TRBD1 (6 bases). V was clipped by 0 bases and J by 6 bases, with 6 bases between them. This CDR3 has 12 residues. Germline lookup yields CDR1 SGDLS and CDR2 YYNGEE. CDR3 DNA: TGTGCCAGCAGCGTAGCAGGGGCTGAAGCTTTCTTT. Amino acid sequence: CASSVAGAEAFF.

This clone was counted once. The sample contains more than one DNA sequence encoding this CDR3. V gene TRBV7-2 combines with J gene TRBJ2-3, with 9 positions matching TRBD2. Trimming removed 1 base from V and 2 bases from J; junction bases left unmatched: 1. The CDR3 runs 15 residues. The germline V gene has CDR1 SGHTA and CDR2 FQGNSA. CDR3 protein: CASSLGGGVTDTQYF. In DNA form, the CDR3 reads TGTGCCAGCAGCTTAGGCGGGGGGGTCACAGATACGCAGTATTTT.

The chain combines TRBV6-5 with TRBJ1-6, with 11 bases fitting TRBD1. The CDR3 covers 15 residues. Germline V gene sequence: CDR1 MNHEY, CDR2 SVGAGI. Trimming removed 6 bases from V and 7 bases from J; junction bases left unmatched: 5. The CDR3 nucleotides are TGTGCCAGCAGCCCAGGACAGGGGGCGAATTCACCCCTCCACTTT. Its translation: CASSPGQGANSPLHF.

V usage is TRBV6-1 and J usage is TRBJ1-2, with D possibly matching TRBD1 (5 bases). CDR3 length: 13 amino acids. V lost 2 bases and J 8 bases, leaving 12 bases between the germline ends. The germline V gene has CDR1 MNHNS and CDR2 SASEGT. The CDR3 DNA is TGTGCCAGCAGTGAACGGACACCCCTGGGCTACACCTTC. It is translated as CASSERTPLGYTF.

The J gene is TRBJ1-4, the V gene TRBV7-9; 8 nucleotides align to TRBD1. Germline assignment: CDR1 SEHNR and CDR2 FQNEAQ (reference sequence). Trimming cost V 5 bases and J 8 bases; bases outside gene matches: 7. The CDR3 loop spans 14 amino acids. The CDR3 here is CASSLGQGGEKLFF. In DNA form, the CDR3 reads TGTGCCAGCAGCCTCGGACAGGGTGGGGAAAAACTGTTTTTT.